What follows are 20 T cell receptor beta chains derived from one specimen sequenced in a study of blood T cell repertoires in COVID-19 (dated by TCRdb to the early 2020s). Library construction relied on the immunoSEQ multiplex PCR assay. Held by TCRdb, this immuneACCESS table contains in-frame sequences only and omits some clones. Under half of the omission traces to an unresolved V gene where checked; the cause of the rest is unknown. Across this sample there are under 250,000 clones, with 88% seen only once. The biggest ten clones account for roughly a sixth of the sample. The sequenced sample consisted of peripheral blood. The source of these receptors is a man aged 45-65 years with COVID-19, enrolled during active disease.

CDR3 sequence (DNA): TGTGCCAGCTCACCGCCTGCGGGGGGGGGAACTGAAGCTTTCTTT. Its protein product is CASSPPAGGGTEAFF. The chain is built from TRBV18 and TRBJ1-1; tentative D call: TRBD1 (5 bases). CDR1 is KGHSH and CDR2 is LQKENI in the germline V gene. The V and J ends lost 3 bases and 5 bases respectively, with 16 bases between them. The CDR3 covers 15 residues.

The chain uses TRBV27 and TRBJ2-3; 9 nucleotides match TRBD2. After removal of 3 bases from V and 6 bases from J, the junction contained 7 bases not matched to a gene. Germline CDR1 reads MNHEY; CDR2 reads SMNVEV (reference sequence). The CDR3 sequence is 15 residues long. The chain's CDR3 is CASSLAGGPRDTQYF. The CDR3 region has the DNA TGTGCCAGCAGTTTGGCGGGGGGGCCCCGCGATACGCAGTATTTT.

This chain links TRBV7-2 with TRBJ2-2; D might be TRBD1 (5 bases). Trimming shortened V by 0 bases and J by 3 bases, and 17 bases separated the two germline ends. Germline V CDR1 and CDR2: SGHTA, FQGNSA. The CDR3 consists of 18 residues. The CDR3 sequence is CASSLAFPDSLDTGELFF. CDR3 sequence (DNA): TGTGCCAGCAGCTTAGCGTTCCCCGACAGTCTGGACACCGGGGAGCTGTTTTTT.

This clone was seen more than once but under ten times. The V gene is TRBV19, the J gene TRBJ1-6; maybe TRBD1 (6 bases). V shed 5 bases and J shed 7 bases, with 12 bases lying between them. Germline CDR1 LNHDA, CDR2 SQIVND (reference sequence). This CDR3 spans 14 amino acids. The CDR3: CASSFTRGNSPLHF. The CDR3, as DNA: TGTGCCAGTAGTTTCACCAGGGGAAATTCACCCCTCCACTTT. Combining the CDR3 with reference TRBV19 and TRBJ1-6 gives the whole variable domain DGGITQSPKYLFRKEGQNVTLSCEQNLNHDAMYWYRQDPGQGLRLIYYSQIVNDFQKGDIAEGYSVSREKKESFPLTVTSAQKNPTAFYLCASSFTRGNSPLHFGNGTRLTVT.

This chain connects TRBV9 to TRBJ2-1; 10 bases are a match to TRBD2. In germline, CDR1 is SGDLS, CDR2 YYNGEE. The CDR3 spans 17 residues. Trimming at V came to 3 bases and at J to 1 base, leaving 7 bases not matched to a gene. The CDR3 is CASSAEAGGPSYNEQFF. CDR3 bases: TGTGCCAGCAGCGCCGAAGCGGGAGGGCCTTCCTACAATGAGCAGTTCTTC.

The chain employs TRBV5-5 and TRBJ2-3, with 9 bases matching TRBD2. CDR1 is SGHKS and CDR2 is YYEKEE in the germline V gene (reference sequence). This CDR3 region has 19 residues. V shed 5 bases, J shed 1 base, and the junction held 17 bases outside the gene matches. CDR3 residues: CASRSLLAGGATGTDTQYF. CDR3 in DNA: TGTGCCAGCAGATCTCTACTCGCGGGGGGGGCGACGGGCACAGATACGCAGTATTTT.

V usage is TRBV7-9 and J usage is TRBJ2-7; 9 bases fit TRBD2. After removal of 5 bases from V and 4 bases from J, the junction contained 18 bases not matched to a gene. In germline, CDR1 is SEHNR, CDR2 FQNEAQ (reference sequence). The CDR3 is 18 amino acids. CDR3 amino acids: CASSPSLGSIAGEYEQYF. The CDR3 DNA follows: TGTGCCAGCAGCCCAAGCTTAGGGTCCATAGCGGGAGAATACGAGCAGTACTTC.

The CDR3 nucleotides read TGTGCCAGTAGTATGCGACTAGCGGGAGTTCGCGACTACAATGAGCAGTTCTTC. The encoded protein is CASSMRLAGVRDYNEQFF. The chain uses TRBV19 and TRBJ2-1, with TRBD2 identical over 12 bases. The CDR3 contains 18 residues. The J segment lost 3 bases and the V segment lost 3 bases, leaving 9 bases of the junction unmatched. CDR1 and CDR2 (germline): LNHDA, SQIVND (reference sequence).

The chain uses TRBV4-2 and TRBJ1-5; 8 positions agree with TRBD1. This CDR3 spans 16 amino acids. Germline V CDR1 and CDR2: LGHNA, YNFKEQ. Trimming took 0 bases from V and 3 from J; bases not matched to a gene: 4. The CDR3 loop reads CASSQEIQGVNQPQHF. Written as DNA, the CDR3 is TGTGCCAGCAGCCAAGAGATACAGGGGGTCAATCAGCCCCAGCATTTT.

The chain uses TRBV12-5 and TRBJ2-7, with TRBD2 identical over 9 bases. Germline V lookup: CDR1 LGHNT, CDR2 FRNRAP. The CDR3 length is 16 residues. Trimming at V came to 5 bases and at J to 3 bases, leaving 11 bases not matched to a gene. Here the CDR3 reads CASGAALRGRDYEQYF. DNA of the CDR3: TGTGCTAGTGGTGCCGCACTTCGCGGGAGGGACTACGAGCAGTACTTC.

The chain has TRBV7-2 and TRBJ2-1, with TRBD2 matching 8 bases. CDR3 size: 15 residues. Germline V gene lookup returns CDR1 SGHTA and CDR2 FQGNSA. With V trimmed by 3 bases and J by 1 base, 2 bases remained unmatched. The CDR3 here is CASSFSGGSYNEQFF. In nucleotides, the CDR3 is TGTGCCAGCAGCTTCAGCGGGGGATCCTACAATGAGCAGTTCTTC.

This clone was seen a few times. Other DNA sequences in the same sample also yield this CDR3. This CDR3 reads CASSLGTGGIGSYEQYF. CDR3 DNA: TGTGCCAGCAGCTTAGGGACAGGGGGCATAGGATCCTACGAGCAGTACTTC. The rearrangement links TRBV11-2 to TRBJ2-7; TRBD1 agrees at 11 bases. Germline values: CDR1 SGHAT, CDR2 FQNNGV. This CDR3 comprises 17 residues. V lost 1 base to trimming and J lost 1 base; unmatched junction nucleotides: 6.

A remark on this clone: A read error may produce the germline difference seen at one junction end. The rearrangement links TRBV7-7 to TRBJ2-5, with 13 bases aligning to TRBD2. Germline V gives CDR1 SSHAT, CDR2 FNYEAQ (reference sequence). This CDR3 is 15 amino acids long. CDR3 sequence reads: CASSLGTSGEETQYF. CDR3 nucleotides: TGTGCTAGCAGCTTAGGGACTAGCGGGGAAGAGACCCAGTACTTC.

The chain employs TRBV4-3 and TRBJ2-2; tentatively, D is TRBD1 (6 bases). V was cut by 4 bases and J by 2 bases, with 11 bases left in between. The length of the CDR3 is 15 residues. Germline V CDR1 and CDR2: LGHNA, YSLEER. This CDR3 reads CASSPGTSNTGELFF. For the CDR3, the DNA is TGCGCCAGCAGCCCCGGGACAAGCAACACCGGGGAGCTGTTTTTT.

The chain joins TRBV6-1 to TRBJ1-6; D not resolved. CDR3 length equals 14 residues. The V end was cut by 2 bases, the J end by 5 bases, with 7 bases between. Per germline, CDR1 MNHNS and CDR2 SASEGT. The CDR3 is CASSEIQNNSPLHF. In DNA form, the CDR3 reads TGTGCCAGCAGTGAAATACAAAATAATTCACCCCTCCACTTT.

The chain links TRBV5-1 to TRBJ2-2, with TRBD2 matching over 7 bases. CDR1 SGHRS and CDR2 YFSETQ come from the germline V gene. Trimming removed 2 bases from V and 5 bases from J; junction bases left unmatched: 9. The CDR3 sequence is 16 residues long. In DNA, the CDR3 is TGCGCCAGCAGCTTTGTGCCGGGAGGCCGGACCGGGGAGCTGTTTTTT. Encoded protein: CASSFVPGGRTGELFF.

The gene calls are TRBV19 and TRBJ2-3; the D gene is possibly TRBD1 (6 bases). The CDR3 is 17 amino acids. Trimming pared 4 bases from V and 2 bases from J, leaving 19 bases between. Germline assignment: CDR1 LNHDA and CDR2 SQIVND (reference sequence). CDR3 amino acids: CASSTPLLGAPTDTQYF. The CDR3 DNA sequence: TGTGCCAGTAGTACCCCCCTGCTGGGGGCCCCCACAGATACGCAGTATTTT.

V usage is TRBV9 and J usage is TRBJ2-2, with 9 bases matching TRBD1. The CDR3 has 16 residues. Germline assignment: CDR1 SGDLS and CDR2 YYNGEE. Trimming took 4 bases from V and 5 from J; bases not matched to a gene: 9. CDR3 amino acids: CASSSRDRVGTGELFF. CDR3 bases: TGTGCCAGCAGCTCTCGGGACAGGGTGGGGACCGGGGAGCTGTTTTTT.

For the CDR3, the DNA is TGCGCCAGCAGCCAAGATCACGCGGGGAAGTCAACTGAAGCTTTCTTT. This translates into CASSQDHAGKSTEAFF. The V and J genes are TRBV4-1 and TRBJ1-1; D is unclear. Looked up from germline, CDR1 is MGHRA and CDR2 is YSYEKL. The CDR3 sequence is 16 residues long. Trimming took off 0 bases at V and 5 bases at J, with 16 bases between the two ends.

The rearrangement uses TRBV9 and TRBJ2-3; D possibly corresponds to TRBD2 (7 bases). The CDR3 is 16 residues long. CDR1 is SGDLS, CDR2 YYNGEE, per germline. Deletions cut 0 bases from V and 2 bases from J, with 13 bases between. The chain's CDR3 is CASSVGRGAVTDTQYF. Here the CDR3 DNA reads TGTGCCAGCAGCGTAGGCCGGGGGGCGGTCACAGATACGCAGTATTTT.